A selection of T cell receptor beta chains follows, all from one sample in a study of cytomegalovirus exposure and HLA in healthy donors. Repertoires were generated with immunoSEQ multiplex PCR, while TCRdb's copy carries only in-frame clones and drops some. The repertoire table contains 45,000 to 55,000 clones. The sequenced material came from PBMCs. These receptors came from a woman in her 50s in good health and CMV-seropositive. The conserved cysteine and the conserved F or W are not part of the CDR3 here.

>TRBV5-1|TRBJ2-7|14
ASSLSSPPGQYEQY
>TRBV6-1|TRBJ1-2|11
ASSMDWNYGYT
>TRBV29-1|TRBJ2-2|10
SVGQNTGELF
>TRBV18|TRBJ1-2|12
ASSPGLSNYGYT
>TRBV5-5|TRBJ2-3|15
ASSSLGTGMVTDTQY
>TRBV4-3|TRBJ1-1|11
ASSQDSGTEAF
>TRBV4-1|TRBJ1-2|11
ASSQTGLYGYT
>TRBV29-1|TRBJ2-7|13
SVLWAGGSSYEQY
>TRBV4-2|TRBJ2-1|16
ASSRTLSAGGKQNEQF
>TRBV14|TRBJ1-2|13
ASSQHATGLDGYT
>TRBV13|TRBJ1-4|11
ASSLRQGRKLF
>TRBV5-4|TRBJ2-7|14
ASSLVGARGGYEQY
>TRBV6-6|TRBJ1-3|13
ASSYDRVTGNTIY
>TRBV7-9|TRBJ1-2|12
ASSVNRGNYGYT
>TRBV4-3|TRBJ2-3|14
ASSPGQVRSTDTQY
>TRBV18|TRBJ2-1|15
ASSSGTSGGAYNEQF
>TRBV30|TRBJ1-2|15
AWSTPGQGPANYGYT
>TRBV5-5|TRBJ1-5|15
ASSLEAPTYSNQPQH
>TRBV4-2|TRBJ2-1|13
ASSQETSGYNEQF
>TRBV6-5|TRBJ1-2|14
ASSYASGGANYGYT
>TRBV6-1|TRBJ2-7|13
ASSEASGVFYEQY
>TRBV5-1|TRBJ1-5|11
ASRQDPNQPQH
>TRBV6-5|TRBJ2-6|13
ASHQRSSGANVLT
>TRBV6-5|TRBJ2-1|13
ASSYGGGDSNEQF
>TRBV7-9|TRBJ1-1|10
ASSLGGLGAF
>TRBV4-1|TRBJ1-2|14
ASSQWHGQQNYGYT
>TRBV29-1|TRBJ1-4|14
SVLQGKVALNEKLF
>TRBV5-1|TRBJ1-1|14
ASSLGHGGPLTEAF
>TRBV29-1|TRBJ2-7|10
SVVGHTYEQY
>TRBV7-9|TRBJ2-1|10
ASSFSNNEQF
>TRBV4-3|TRBJ1-1|13
ASSPGQTLNTEAF
>TRBV5-1|TRBJ2-3|11
ASSPERTDTQY
>TRBV30|TRBJ1-3|11
AWRSGQGNTIY
>TRBV11-2|TRBJ1-1|15
ASSKAPGTVMNTEAF
>TRBV6-1|TRBJ2-7|11
ACHRGQLYEQY
>TRBV7-9|TRBJ1-3|13
ASSLDGGFANTIY
>TRBV7-2|TRBJ1-2|14
ASSRSQVTYYYGYT
>TRBV19|TRBJ1-2|11
ASRAGPGSGYT
>TRBV6-6|TRBJ2-5|11
ASSYDAVETQY
>TRBV14|TRBJ2-3|12
ASSPGGGLGPQY
>TRBV7-8|TRBJ2-7|12
ASTRPPGGAEQY
>TRBV11-2|TRBJ2-7|14
ASSLGGTRKDNEQY
>TRBV6-5|TRBJ2-3|14
ASSYSTADSTDTQY
>TRBV10-2|TRBJ2-7|13
ASSQIGQGDYEQY
>TRBV5-1|TRBJ2-1|14
ASSLGDLPLLNEQF